This T cell receptor (beta chain) appears in the sequencing data of a study of T cell repertoires in cytomegalovirus infection. Trimming removed 7 bases from V and 0 bases from J; junction bases left unmatched: 11. The CDR3 sequence is 16 residues long. Germline CDR1 LNHDA, CDR2 SQIVND (reference sequence). Notes on this clonotype: Antigen unknown.

TCRdb processed the reads anew with MiXCR; each CDR3 protein has one entry. This table holds approximately 990,000 distinct CDR3 sequences, roughly 31% found once. The sequencing used cultured CD8+ T cells from PBMCs, collected from culture after CMV antigen stimulation. This receptor was taken from a human donor in good health (CMV status not recorded). Some clones in this sample may be carry-over from other donors' samples. V and J are TRBV19 and TRBJ1-1; 7 bases align to TRBD1. CDR3 sequence reads: CASKNLRGPMNTEAFF. As DNA, the CDR3 is TGTGCCAGTAAGAATTTGAGGGGGCCCATGAACACTGAAGCTTTCTTT.